These T cell receptor beta chains were read from a single sample in a study of pediatric ulcerative colitis. Profiled with immunoSEQ multiplex PCR; TCRdb holds only in-frame clones, not every one. Among 30,000 or so clones listed, 80% to 90% were seen once. The sample was gut tissue. Receptor source: a boy aged 5-17 years with mild ulcerative colitis. Both conserved end residues are part of each CDR3. D genes are given only for firm matches. Clone size is not always given. Where it is, it says once, few, many or a class for expanded clones.

v_gene	abundance	j_gene	d_gene	CDR3aa	CDR3nt
TRBV6-6	.	TRBJ1-3	.	CASSYSEQGGNTIYF	TGTGCCAGCAGTTACTCGGAGCAGGGCGGAAACACCATATATTTT
TRBV5-8	.	TRBJ2-3	TRBD1	CASRSRDRVADTQYF	TGTGCCAGCAGGTCAAGGGACAGGGTCGCAGATACGCAGTATTTT
TRBV19	.	TRBJ1-4	.	CASSIQGSNEKLFF	TGTGCCAGTAGTATACAGGGATCTAATGAAAAACTGTTTTTT
TRBV4-2	.	TRBJ1-4	.	CASSQGPGRDEKLFF	TGTGCCAGCAGCCAAGGCCCAGGGCGGGATGAAAAACTGTTTTTT
TRBV2	few	TRBJ1-1	.	CACQGVDTEAFF	TGTGCCTGTCAGGGTGTCGACACTGAAGCTTTCTTT
TRBV5-1	.	TRBJ2-1	TRBD2	CASSRSGASSYNEQFF	TGCGCCAGCAGTCGGAGCGGGGCTAGCTCCTACAATGAGCAGTTCTTC
TRBV15	.	TRBJ1-4	TRBD1	CATLRDRANEKLFF	TGTGCCACTCTTCGGGACAGAGCGAATGAAAAACTGTTTTTT
TRBV19	.	TRBJ1-2	.	CASSIVIYGEEGYTF	TGTGCCAGTAGTATCGTCATTTACGGAGAAGAAGGCTACACCTTC
TRBV2	few	TRBJ1-5	.	CASSEATSRQPQHF	TGTGCCAGCAGTGAAGCGACCTCAAGGCAGCCCCAGCATTTT
TRBV7-8	.	TRBJ1-1	TRBD1	CASSPKTGGLTEAFF	TGTGCCAGCAGCCCAAAGACAGGGGGCCTCACGGAAGCTTTCTTT
TRBV11-3	.	TRBJ1-1	.	CASSPQGRSSTEAFF	TGTGCCAGCAGCCCCCAGGGCCGCTCGTCCACTGAAGCTTTCTTT
TRBV18	.	TRBJ1-2	.	CASSPPSSGLRGYTF	TGTGCCAGCTCACCACCGAGTTCCGGGTTAAGGGGCTACACCTTC
TRBV20-1	.	TRBJ1-2	.	CSASMLVRTF	TGCAGTGCTAGTATGTTGGTTAGGACCTTC
TRBV7-2	.	TRBJ2-4	TRBD2	CASSSLAGLAKNIQYF	TGTGCCAGCAGCTCCTTAGCGGGGCTAGCCAAAAACATTCAGTACTTC
TRBV4-1	.	TRBJ1-1	.	CASSQGNRLGTEAFF	TGCGCCAGCAGCCAAGGAAATAGACTTGGTACTGAAGCTTTCTTT
TRBV6-5	.	TRBJ2-7	TRBD1	CASSYLGQGRVEQYF	TGTGCCAGCAGTTACTTGGGACAGGGAAGGGTCGAGCAGTACTTC
TRBV6-1	.	TRBJ2-2	.	CAARVGGELFF	TGTGCCGCCAGGGTAGGCGGGGAGCTGTTTTTT
TRBV4-1	.	TRBJ2-2	.	CASSQDFGGSGELFF	TGCGCCAGCAGCCAAGACTTCGGGGGATCCGGGGAGCTGTTTTTT
TRBV21-1	once	TRBJ2-7	.	CASSKGRGNEQYF	TGTGCCAGCAGCAAAGGTCGGGGCAACGAGCAGTACTTC
TRBV10-3	few	TRBJ2-3	TRBD2	CAVGTRHTDTQYF	TGTGCCGTTGGGACTAGGCACACAGATACGCAGTATTTT
TRBV29-1	.	TRBJ1-2	.	CSVAGGPDPGQGNNYGYTF	TGCAGCGTTGCGGGGGGGCCAGACCCAGGGCAGGGTAATAACTATGGCTACACCTTC
TRBV5-3	.	TRBJ2-2	.	CARSLKGANTGELFF	TGTGCCAGAAGCTTGAAGGGGGCGAACACCGGGGAGCTGTTTTTT
TRBV6-1	.	TRBJ1-2	TRBD1	CASRWTGEGGYTF	TGTGCCAGCAGGTGGACAGGAGAAGGTGGCTACACCTTC
TRBV6-1	.	TRBJ1-4	.	CASSDKPINEKLFF	TGTGCCAGCAGTGATAAGCCTATTAATGAAAAACTGTTTTTT